This T cell receptor (beta chain) stems from a study of cytomegalovirus exposure and HLA in healthy donors. General study results and limits: A reported reduction in N-insertions relative to the approximately 600-donor mean was seen in an Asian-associated ancestry cluster in a later analysis.

Vbeta (60) and Jbeta (13) primers were used in the PCR. Original processing notes: There were around 80 million unique TCR beta chains by a later count, and about 12 million of them were shared. Assay: immunoSEQ multiplex PCR; the TCRdb copy retains only in-frame clones and omits some. The V and J calls and clone size come from that table; D and trimming were worked out from the DNA. The sample includes fewer than 200,000 clones, roughly 80% of them seen just once. With respect to this clone: The antigen is unknown.

Looked up from germline, CDR1 is SEHNR and CDR2 is FQNEAQ (reference sequence). Trimming took 5 bases from V and 3 from J; bases not matched to a gene: 15. The CDR3 length is 18 residues. This receptor was identified in a man aged 18-30 years in good health and CMV-seronegative. This chain connects TRBV7-9 to TRBJ2-7; 11 nucleotides line up with TRBD1. The sample comprised PBMCs. CDR3 in amino acids: CASSPLGGGTGGGYEQYF. CDR3 in DNA: TGTGCCAGCAGCCCCCTTGGGGGGGGGACAGGGGGAGGCTACGAGCAGTACTTC.